This note documents a single T cell receptor (beta chain) sequence. This entry belongs to a study of high-grade serous ovarian cancer treatment subgroups. TCRdb's table, derived via immunoSEQ multiplex PCR, lists solely in-frame clones and lacks some. The repertoire holds some 10,000 clones, with approximately 70% as singletons. The tumor samples were collected prior to definitive surgery or chemotherapy. The origin of this receptor is a human donor with high-grade serous ovarian cancer. Sequencing was done on a sample of tumor tissue.

The CDR3 is CASSSRDSGNIQYF. In DNA form, the CDR3 reads TGTGCCAGCAGCTCCCGGGACAGTGGAAACATTCAGTACTTC. The genes are TRBV5-6 and TRBJ2-4, with 7 bases aligning to TRBD1. CDR1 and CDR2 from the germline V gene are SGHDT and YYEEEE. With 3 bases clipped from V and 6 bases from J, the junction kept 6 bases outside the gene matches. CDR3 size: 14 residues.